This T cell receptor (beta chain) was recovered during a study of OX40 agonist ivuxolimab in advanced cancers. With respect to this clone: What it binds is unknown.

Libraries were prepared by immunoSEQ multiplex PCR; TCRdb keeps only in-frame clonotypes and omits some of them. The sample has some 64,000 clones; about 85% are singletons. Findings and limits, study-wide: In the 0.1 to 3.0 mg/kg range, CD4+ and CD8+ blood T cells had expanded clonally by week 6.

Germline V gene data show CDR1 as LGHNA and CDR2 as YNFKEQ. V shed 1 base and J 2 bases; nucleotides not matched to a gene: 13. The CDR3 spans 19 residues. This specimen consisted of CD4+ or CD8+ T cells sorted from blood, obtained in a trial of the OX40 agonist ivuxolimab. The origin of this receptor is an adult with an advanced solid tumor such as melanoma, head and neck, liver or kidney cancer. The rearrangement links TRBV4-2 to TRBJ2-3, with TRBD2 identical over 9 bases. CDR3 nucleotides: TGTGCCAGCAGCCAAGGGGAGGGTATCGCGGGGGGGTCCACAGATACGCAGTATTTT. Its protein product is CASSQGEGIAGGSTDTQYF.